The T cell receptor beta chain described here comes from a study of T cell responses to AZD1222 COVID-19 vaccine. General study points: The number of AZD1222 recipients seropositive at baseline was only five or six. White British donors predominated, females outnumbered males, and clonal diversity was possibly underestimated. Spike-specific TCR breadth and depth both grew after two AZD1222 doses.

Second doses that came at about 4 or about 12 weeks were put together. The data were produced by immunoSEQ multiplex PCR, yet TCRdb's version contains in-frame clones alone and is incomplete. The table shows around 140,000 clones, with approximately 92% occurring only once. As to this clone: What it recognizes is unknown.

This CDR3 is 15 amino acids long. CDR1 is GTSNPN and CDR2 is SVGIG in the germline V gene (reference sequence). The V segment lost 3 bases and the J segment 5 bases; nucleotides outside the gene matches: 6. The source of this sequence is an adult who received the AZD1222 COVID-19 vaccine. The gene calls are TRBV30 and TRBJ2-1; 11 nucleotides align to TRBD2. The sample consisted of peripheral blood, taken 28 days after the second AZD1222 dose. The CDR3 DNA follows: TGTGCCTGGAGCACGGGACTAGCGGAAAACAATGAGCAGTTCTTC. Amino acid sequence: CAWSTGLAENNEQFF.